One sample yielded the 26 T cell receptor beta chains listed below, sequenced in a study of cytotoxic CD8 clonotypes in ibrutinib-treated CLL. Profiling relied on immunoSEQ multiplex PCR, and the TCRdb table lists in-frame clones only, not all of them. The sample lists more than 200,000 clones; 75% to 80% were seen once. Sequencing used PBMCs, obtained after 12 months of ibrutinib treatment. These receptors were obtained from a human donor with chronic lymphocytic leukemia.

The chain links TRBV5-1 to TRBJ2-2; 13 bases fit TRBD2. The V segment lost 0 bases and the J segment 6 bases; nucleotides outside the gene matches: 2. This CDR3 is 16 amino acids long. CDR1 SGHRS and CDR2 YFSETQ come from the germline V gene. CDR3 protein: CASSLAGLAGAGELFF. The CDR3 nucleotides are TGCGCCAGCAGCTTGGCTGGACTAGCGGGGGCCGGGGAGCTGTTTTTT.

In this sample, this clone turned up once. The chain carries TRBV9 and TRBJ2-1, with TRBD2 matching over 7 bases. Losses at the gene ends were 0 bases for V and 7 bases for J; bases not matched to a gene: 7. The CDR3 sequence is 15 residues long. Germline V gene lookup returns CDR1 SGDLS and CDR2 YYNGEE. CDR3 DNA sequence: TGTGCCAGCAGCGTAGATTTGCGACTAGCTAATGAGCAGTTCTTC. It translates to CASSVDLRLANEQFF.

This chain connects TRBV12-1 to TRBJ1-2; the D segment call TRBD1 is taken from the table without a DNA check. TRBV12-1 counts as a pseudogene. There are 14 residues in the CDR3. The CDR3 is CASSQRQSPYGYTF. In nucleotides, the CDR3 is TGTGCCAGCAGCCAGCGACAGTCCCCCTATGGCTACACCTTC.

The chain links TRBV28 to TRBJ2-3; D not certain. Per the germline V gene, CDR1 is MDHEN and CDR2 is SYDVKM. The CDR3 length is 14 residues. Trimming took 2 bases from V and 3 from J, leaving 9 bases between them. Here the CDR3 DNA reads TGTGCCAGCAGTTTAAACGCTATAACAGATACGCAGTATTTT. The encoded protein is CASSLNAITDTQYF.

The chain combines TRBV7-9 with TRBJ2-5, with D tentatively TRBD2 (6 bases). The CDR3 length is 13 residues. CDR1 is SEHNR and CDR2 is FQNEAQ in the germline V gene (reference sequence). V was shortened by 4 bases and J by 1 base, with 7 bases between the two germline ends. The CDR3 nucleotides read TGTGCCAGCAGCTCGGGACTCCAAGAGACCCAGTACTTC. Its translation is CASSSGLQETQYF.

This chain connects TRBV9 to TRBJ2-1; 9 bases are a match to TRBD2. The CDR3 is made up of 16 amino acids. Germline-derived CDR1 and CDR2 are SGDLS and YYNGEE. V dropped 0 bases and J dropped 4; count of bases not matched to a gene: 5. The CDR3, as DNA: TGTGCCAGCAGCGTAGGGGCTAGCGGGGCTTACAATGAGCAGTTCTTC. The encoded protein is CASSVGASGAYNEQFF.

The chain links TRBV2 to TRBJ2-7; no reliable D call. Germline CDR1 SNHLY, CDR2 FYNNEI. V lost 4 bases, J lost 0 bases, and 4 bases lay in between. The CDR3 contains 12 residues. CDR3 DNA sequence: TGTGCCAGCAGTGCCGACTCCTACGAGCAGTACTTC. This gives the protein CASSADSYEQYF.

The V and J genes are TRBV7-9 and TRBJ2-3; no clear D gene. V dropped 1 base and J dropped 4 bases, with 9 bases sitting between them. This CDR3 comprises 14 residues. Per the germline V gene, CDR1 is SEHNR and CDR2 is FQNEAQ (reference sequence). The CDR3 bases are TGTGCCAGCAGCTTAGTGTTTGGTGCAGATACGCAGTATTTT. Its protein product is CASSLVFGADTQYF.

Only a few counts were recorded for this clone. CDR3 DNA sequence: TGTGCCAGCTCGGCGGTGATGCAGCCCCAGCATTTT. Translated, it gives CASSAVMQPQHF. The V and J genes are TRBV6-1 and TRBJ1-5, with D hard to call. The CDR3 is 12 amino acids. Per germline, CDR1 MNHNS and CDR2 SASEGT. V gave up 8 bases and J gave up 7 bases, with 12 bases separating them.

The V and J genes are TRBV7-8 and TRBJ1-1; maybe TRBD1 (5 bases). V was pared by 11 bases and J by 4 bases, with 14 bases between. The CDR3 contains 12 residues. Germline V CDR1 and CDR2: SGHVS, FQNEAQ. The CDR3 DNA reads TGTGCCGGGGGTAGAATCGGCACTGAAGCTTTCTTT. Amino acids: CAGGRIGTEAFF.

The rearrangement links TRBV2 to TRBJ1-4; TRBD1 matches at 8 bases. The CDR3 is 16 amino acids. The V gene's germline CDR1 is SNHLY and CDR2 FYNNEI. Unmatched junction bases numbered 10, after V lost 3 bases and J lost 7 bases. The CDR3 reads CASSEFVNDRGEKLFF. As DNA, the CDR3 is TGTGCCAGCAGTGAGTTTGTGAATGACAGGGGTGAAAAACTGTTTTTT. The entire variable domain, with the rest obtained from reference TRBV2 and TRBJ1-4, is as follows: EPEVTQTPSHQVTQMGQEVILRCVPISNHLYFYWYRQILGQKVEFLVSFYNNEISEKSEIFDDQFSVERPDGSNFTLKIRSTKLEDSAMYFCASSEFVNDRGEKLFFGSGTQLSVL.

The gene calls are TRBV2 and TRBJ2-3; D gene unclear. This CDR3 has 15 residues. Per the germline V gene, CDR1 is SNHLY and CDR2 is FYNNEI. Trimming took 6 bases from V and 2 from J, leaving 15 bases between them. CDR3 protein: CASSGSLGFTDTQYF. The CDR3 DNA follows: TGTGCCAGCAGCGGTTCTTTGGGCTTCACAGATACGCAGTATTTT.

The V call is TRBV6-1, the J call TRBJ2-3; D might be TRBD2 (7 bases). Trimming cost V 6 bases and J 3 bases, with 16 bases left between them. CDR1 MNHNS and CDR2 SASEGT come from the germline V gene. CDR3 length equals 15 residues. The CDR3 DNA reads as TGTGCCAGCAGGGGGGGGCAGGGTTTGACAGATACGCAGTATTTT. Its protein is CASRGGQGLTDTQYF.

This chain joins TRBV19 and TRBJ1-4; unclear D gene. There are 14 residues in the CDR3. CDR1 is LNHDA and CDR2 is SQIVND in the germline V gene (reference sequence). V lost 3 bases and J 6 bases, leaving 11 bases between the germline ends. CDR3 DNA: TGTGCCAGTAGTATCTCTGCCCGGTATGAAAAACTGTTTTTT. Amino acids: CASSISARYEKLFF.

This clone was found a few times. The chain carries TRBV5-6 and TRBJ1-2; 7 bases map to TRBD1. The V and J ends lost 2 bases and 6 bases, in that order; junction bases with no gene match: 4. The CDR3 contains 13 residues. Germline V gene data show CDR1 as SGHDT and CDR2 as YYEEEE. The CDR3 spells CASSFTGADGYTF. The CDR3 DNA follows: TGTGCCAGCAGCTTCACAGGGGCGGATGGCTACACCTTC.

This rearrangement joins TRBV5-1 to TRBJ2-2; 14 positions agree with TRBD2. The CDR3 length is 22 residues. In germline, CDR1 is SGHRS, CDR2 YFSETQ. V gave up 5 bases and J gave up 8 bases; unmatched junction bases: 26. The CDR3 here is CASSFYDPGLAGVPSRTGELFF. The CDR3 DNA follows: TGCGCCAGCAGTTTTTACGATCCGGGACTAGCGGGGGTCCCCTCGAGGACGGGGGAGCTGTTTTTT.

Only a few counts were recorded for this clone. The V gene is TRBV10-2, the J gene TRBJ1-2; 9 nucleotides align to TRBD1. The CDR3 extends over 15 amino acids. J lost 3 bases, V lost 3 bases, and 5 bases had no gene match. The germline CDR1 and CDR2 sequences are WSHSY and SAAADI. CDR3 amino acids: CASSDPGQGYYGYTF. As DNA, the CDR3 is TGCGCCAGCAGTGATCCGGGACAGGGTTACTATGGCTACACCTTC.

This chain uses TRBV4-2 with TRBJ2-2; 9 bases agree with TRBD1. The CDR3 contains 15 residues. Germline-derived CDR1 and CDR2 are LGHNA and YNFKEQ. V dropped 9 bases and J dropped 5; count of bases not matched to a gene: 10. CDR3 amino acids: CASMTQGADTGELFF. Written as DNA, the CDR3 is TGTGCCAGTATGACACAGGGGGCGGATACCGGGGAGCTGTTTTTT.

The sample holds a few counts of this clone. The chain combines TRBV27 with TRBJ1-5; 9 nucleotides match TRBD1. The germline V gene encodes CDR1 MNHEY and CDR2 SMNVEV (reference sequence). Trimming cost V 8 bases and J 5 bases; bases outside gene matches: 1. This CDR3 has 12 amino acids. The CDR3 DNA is TGTGCCAGCCGGACAGGGGATCAGCCCCAGCATTTT. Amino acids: CASRTGDQPQHF.

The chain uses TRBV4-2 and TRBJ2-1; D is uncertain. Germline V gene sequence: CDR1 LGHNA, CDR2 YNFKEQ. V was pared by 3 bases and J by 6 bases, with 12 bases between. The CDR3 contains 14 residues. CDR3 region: CASSQAPFGNEQFF. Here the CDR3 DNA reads TGTGCCAGCAGCCAGGCGCCTTTTGGCAATGAGCAGTTCTTC.

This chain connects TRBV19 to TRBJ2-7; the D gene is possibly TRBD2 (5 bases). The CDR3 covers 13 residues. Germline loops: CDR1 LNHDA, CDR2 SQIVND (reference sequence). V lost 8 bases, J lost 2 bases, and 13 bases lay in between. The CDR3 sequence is CASRPTEAYEQYF. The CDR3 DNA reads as TGTGCCAGTCGACCGACGGAGGCCTACGAGCAGTACTTC.

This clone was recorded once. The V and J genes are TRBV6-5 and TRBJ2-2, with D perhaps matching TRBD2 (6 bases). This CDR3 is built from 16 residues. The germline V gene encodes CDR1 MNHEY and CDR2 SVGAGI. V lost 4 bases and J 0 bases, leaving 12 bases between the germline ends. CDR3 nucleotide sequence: TGTGCCAGCAGTTCCCGGGGACTTCCGAACACCGGGGAGCTGTTTTTT. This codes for CASSSRGLPNTGELFF.

The CDR3 region has the DNA TGTGCCAGCAGCCCCGGACAGGGGAAACGCGGCGGCTACACCTTC. Translation: CASSPGQGKRGGYTF. The chain employs TRBV27 and TRBJ1-2; TRBD1 matches 9 bases. The CDR3 consists of 15 residues. V lost 6 bases, J lost 8 bases, and 13 bases stayed unmatched. CDR1 and CDR2 from the germline V gene are MNHEY and SMNVEV (reference sequence).

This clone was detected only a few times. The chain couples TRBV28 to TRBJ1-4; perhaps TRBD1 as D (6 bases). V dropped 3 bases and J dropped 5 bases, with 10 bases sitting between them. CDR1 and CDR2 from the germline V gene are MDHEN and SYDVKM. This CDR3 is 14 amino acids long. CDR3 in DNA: TGTGCCAGCAGTTTCAGCCAGGGGAATGAAAAACTGTTTTTT. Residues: CASSFSQGNEKLFF. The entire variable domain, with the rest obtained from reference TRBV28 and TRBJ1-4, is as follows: DVKVTQSSRYLVKRTGEKVFLECVQDMDHENMFWYRQDPGLGLRLIYFSYDVKMKEKGDIPEGYSVSREKKERFSLILESASTNQTSMYLCASSFSQGNEKLFFGSGTQLSVL.

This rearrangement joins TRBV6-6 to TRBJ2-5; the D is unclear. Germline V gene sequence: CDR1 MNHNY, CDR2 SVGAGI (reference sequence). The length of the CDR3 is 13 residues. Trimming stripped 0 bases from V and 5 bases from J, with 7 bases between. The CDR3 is CASSYSERETQYF. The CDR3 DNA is TGTGCCAGCAGTTACTCAGAGAGGGAGACCCAGTACTTC.

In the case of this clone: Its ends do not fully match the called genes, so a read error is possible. The CDR3 DNA reads as TGTGCCAGCAGCTTGGGGGGGACCTCCAACGAGCAGTACTTC. Translating it yields CASSLGGTSNEQYF. The rearrangement uses TRBV7-3 and TRBJ2-7; 7 nucleotides line up with TRBD2. The CDR3 spans 14 residues. Germline CDR1 SGHTA, CDR2 FQGTGA.